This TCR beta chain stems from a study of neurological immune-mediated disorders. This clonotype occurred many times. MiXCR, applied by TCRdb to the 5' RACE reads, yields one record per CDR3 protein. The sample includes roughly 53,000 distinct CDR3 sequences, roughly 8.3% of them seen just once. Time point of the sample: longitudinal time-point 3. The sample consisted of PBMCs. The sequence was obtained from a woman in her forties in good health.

The CDR3 DNA is TGTGCCACCAAAGCGGGAGACAATGAGCAGTTCTTC. This encodes CATKAGDNEQFF. V usage is TRBV10-3 and J usage is TRBJ2-1; 8 bases are a match to TRBD2. Germline-derived CDR1 and CDR2 are ENHRY and SYGVKD. V shed 10 bases and J 5 bases; nucleotides not matched to a gene: 4. CDR3 length equals 12 residues.